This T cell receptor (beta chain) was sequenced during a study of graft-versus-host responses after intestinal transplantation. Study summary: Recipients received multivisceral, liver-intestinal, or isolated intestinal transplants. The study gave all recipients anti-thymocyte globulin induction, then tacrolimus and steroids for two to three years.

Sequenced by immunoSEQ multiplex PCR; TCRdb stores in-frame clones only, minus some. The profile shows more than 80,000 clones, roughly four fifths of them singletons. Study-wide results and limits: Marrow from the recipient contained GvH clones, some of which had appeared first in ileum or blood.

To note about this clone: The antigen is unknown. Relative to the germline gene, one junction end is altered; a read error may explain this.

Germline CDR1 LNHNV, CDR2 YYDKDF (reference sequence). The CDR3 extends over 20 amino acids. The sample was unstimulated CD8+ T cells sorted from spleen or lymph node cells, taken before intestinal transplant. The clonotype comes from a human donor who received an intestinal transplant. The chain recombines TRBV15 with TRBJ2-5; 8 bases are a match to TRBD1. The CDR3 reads CATSREGVDRADSHQETQYF. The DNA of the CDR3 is TGTGCCACCAGCCGAGAGGGGGTGGACAGGGCTGATTCACACCAAGAGACCCAGTACTTC.